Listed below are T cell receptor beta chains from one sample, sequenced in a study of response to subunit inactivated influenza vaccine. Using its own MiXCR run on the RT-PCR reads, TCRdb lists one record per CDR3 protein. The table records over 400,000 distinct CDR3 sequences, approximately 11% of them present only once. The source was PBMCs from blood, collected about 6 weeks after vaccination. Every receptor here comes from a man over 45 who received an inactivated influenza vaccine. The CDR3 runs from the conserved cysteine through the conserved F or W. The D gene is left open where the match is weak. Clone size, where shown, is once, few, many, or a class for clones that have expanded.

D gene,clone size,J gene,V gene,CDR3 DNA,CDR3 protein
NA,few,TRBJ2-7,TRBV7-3,TGTGCCAGCAGCCCCGGCGGGACGGGAGACGAGCAGTACTTC,CASSPGGTGDEQYF
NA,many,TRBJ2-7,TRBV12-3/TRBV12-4,TGTGCCAGCAGTTTAAGGGGGGGGAGTATGAACGAGCAGTACTTC,CASSLRGGSMNEQYF
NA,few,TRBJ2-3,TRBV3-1,TGTGCCAGCAGTCGACGGAGGGGAGGAGCAGATACGCAGTATTTT,CASSRRRGGADTQYF
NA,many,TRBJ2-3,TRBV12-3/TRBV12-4,TGTGCCAGCAGCCCCCGGCGTAGCACAGATACGCAGTATTTT,CASSPRRSTDTQYF
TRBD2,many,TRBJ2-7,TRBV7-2,TGTGCCAGCAGCTTGGGTTTAGCGGGTGCCTACGAGCAGTACTTC,CASSLGLAGAYEQYF
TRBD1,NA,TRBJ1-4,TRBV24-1,TGTGCCACCAGTGATCCGGGACAGGCCGAAAAACTGTTTTTT,CATSDPGQAEKLFF
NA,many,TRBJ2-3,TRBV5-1,TGCGCCAGCAGTCAGAAAGGCACAGATACGCAGTATTTT,CASSQKGTDTQYF
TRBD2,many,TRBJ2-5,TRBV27,TGTGCCAGCAGTTTCCTTTCTAGCGGAGCCCGGCACGAGACCCAGTACTTC,CASSFLSSGARHETQYF
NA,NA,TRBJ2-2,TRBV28,TGTGCCAGCAGTTTAAGTAAGGGGGAGCTGTTTTTT,CASSLSKGELFF
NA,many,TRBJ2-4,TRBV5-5,TGTGCCAGCAGCCCGGCGGGGTTGTCCAAAAACATTCAGTACTTC,CASSPAGLSKNIQYF
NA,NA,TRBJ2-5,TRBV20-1,TGCAGTGCTAGATGGAACAGGCAAGAGACCCAGTACTTC,CSARWNRQETQYF
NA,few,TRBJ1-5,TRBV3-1,TGTGCCAGCAGCCAAGCTGAAGTGCAGCCCCAGCATTTT,CASSQAEVQPQHF
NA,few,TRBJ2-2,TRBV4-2,TGTGCCAGCAGCCAAAGCGACGGCGGGGAGCTGTTTTTT,CASSQSDGGELFF
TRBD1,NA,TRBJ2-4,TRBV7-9,TGTGCCAGCAGCTTAATCGGACAGGAAAACATTCAGTACTTC,CASSLIGQENIQYF
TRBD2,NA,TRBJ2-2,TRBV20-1,TGCAGTGCTAGACGGCCGGGACTAGCGGTGAACACCGGGGAGCTGTTTTTT,CSARRPGLAVNTGELFF
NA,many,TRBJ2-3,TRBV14,TGTGCCAGCAGCCAGCTCACAGATACGCAGTATTTT,CASSQLTDTQYF